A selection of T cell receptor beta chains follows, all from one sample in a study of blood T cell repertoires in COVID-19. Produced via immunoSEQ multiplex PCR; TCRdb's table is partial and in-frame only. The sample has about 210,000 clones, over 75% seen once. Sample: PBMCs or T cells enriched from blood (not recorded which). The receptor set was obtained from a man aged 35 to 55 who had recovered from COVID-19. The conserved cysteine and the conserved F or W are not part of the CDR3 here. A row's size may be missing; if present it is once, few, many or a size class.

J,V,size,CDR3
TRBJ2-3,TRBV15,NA,ATSRDRDGGADTQY
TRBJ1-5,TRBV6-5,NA,ASSSPSQPQH
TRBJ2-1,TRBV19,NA,ASSFPSSGGAGEQF
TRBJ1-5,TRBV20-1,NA,SASFGGQPQH
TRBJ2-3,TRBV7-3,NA,ASSPGLAGGRGTDTQY
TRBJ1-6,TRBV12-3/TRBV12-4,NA,ASKPGGGPLH
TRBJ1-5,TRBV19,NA,ASSESYNQPQH
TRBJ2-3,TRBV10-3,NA,AIKGQGADTQY
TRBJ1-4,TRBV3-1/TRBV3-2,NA,ASSQIDRGPEKLF
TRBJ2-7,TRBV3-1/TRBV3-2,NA,ASSQEQAASYEQY
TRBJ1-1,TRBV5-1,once,ASSTGQTNTEAF
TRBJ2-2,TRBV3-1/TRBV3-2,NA,ASSQMAGGPPGELF
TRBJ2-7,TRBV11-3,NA,ASSFSRGVTYEQY
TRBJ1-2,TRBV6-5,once,ASTVGTGGAYGYT
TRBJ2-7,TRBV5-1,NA,ASSLANSYEQY
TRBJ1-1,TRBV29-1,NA,SVERAGTEAF
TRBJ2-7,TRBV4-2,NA,ASSHSSGGYEQY